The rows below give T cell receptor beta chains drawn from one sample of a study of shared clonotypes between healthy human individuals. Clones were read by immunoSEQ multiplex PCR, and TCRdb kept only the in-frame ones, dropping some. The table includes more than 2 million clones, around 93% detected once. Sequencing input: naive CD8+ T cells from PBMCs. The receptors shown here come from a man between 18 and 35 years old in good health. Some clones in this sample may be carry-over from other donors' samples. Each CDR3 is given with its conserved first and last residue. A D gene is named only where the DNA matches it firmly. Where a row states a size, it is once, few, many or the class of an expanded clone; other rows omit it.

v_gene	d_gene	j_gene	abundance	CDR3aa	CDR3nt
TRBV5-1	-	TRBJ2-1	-	CASSLGGTGYNEQFF	TGCGCCAGCAGCTTGGGCGGGACTGGCTACAATGAGCAGTTCTTC
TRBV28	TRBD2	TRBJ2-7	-	CASSPLTPYILAGLSYEQYF	TGTGCCAGCAGTCCACTTACCCCCTATATACTAGCGGGATTGTCCTACGAGCAGTACTTC
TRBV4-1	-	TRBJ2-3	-	CASSQRAIGTDTQYF	TGCGCCAGCAGCCAAAGGGCTATAGGCACAGATACGCAGTATTTT
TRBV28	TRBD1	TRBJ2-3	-	CASSPGGTGTDTQYF	TGTGCCAGCAGTCCCGGGGGGACAGGGACAGATACGCAGTATTTT
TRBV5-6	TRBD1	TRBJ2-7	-	CASSYGDRGKYF	TGTGCCAGCAGCTACGGGGACAGGGGGAAGTACTTC
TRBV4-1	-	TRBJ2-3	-	CASSQSGGGTPSTDTQYF	TGCGCCAGCAGCCAATCCGGGGGCGGGACACCTAGCACAGATACGCAGTATTTT
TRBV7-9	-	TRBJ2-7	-	CASSPRSNGRLQSYEQYF	TGTGCCAGCAGTCCCCGATCGAACGGCCGCCTGCAGTCCTACGAGCAGTACTTC
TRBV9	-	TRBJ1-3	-	CASSVGTGNTIYF	TGTGCCAGCAGCGTAGGCACTGGAAACACCATATATTTT
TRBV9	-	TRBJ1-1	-	CASSVEGGRPAEAFF	TGTGCCAGCAGCGTAGAAGGGGGGAGACCTGCTGAAGCTTTCTTT
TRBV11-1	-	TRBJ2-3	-	CASSLGRGPDTQYF	TGTGCCAGCAGCCTAGGGAGGGGGCCAGATACGCAGTATTTT
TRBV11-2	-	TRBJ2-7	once	CASSPRVEQYF	TGTGCCAGCAGCCCCCGTGTTGAGCAGTACTTC
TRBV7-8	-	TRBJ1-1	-	CASSLGGAEAFF	TGTGCCAGCTCCCTGGGGGGTGCTGAAGCTTTCTTT
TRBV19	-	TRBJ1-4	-	CASSIGRSNEKLFF	TGTGCCAGTAGTATTGGCAGGAGTAATGAAAAACTGTTTTTT
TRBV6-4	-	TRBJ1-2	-	CASRGLGGYTF	TGTGCCAGCAGGGGTCTGGGTGGCTACACCTTC
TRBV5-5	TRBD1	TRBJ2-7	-	CASSLDGQGVYEQYF	TGTGCCAGCAGCTTGGACGGACAGGGTGTGTACGAGCAGTACTTC
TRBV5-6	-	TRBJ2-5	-	CASSLGTPQETQYF	TGTGCCAGCAGCTTGGGAACCCCCCAAGAGACCCAGTACTTC
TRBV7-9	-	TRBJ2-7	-	CASSSLDSPNYEQYF	TGTGCCAGCAGCTCCCTGGACAGTCCAAACTACGAGCAGTACTTC
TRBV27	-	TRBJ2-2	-	CASSFKGDGELFF	TGTGCCAGCAGTTTTAAGGGTGACGGGGAGCTGTTTTTT
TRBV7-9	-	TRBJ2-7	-	CASSLGQGLGYEQYF	TGTGCCAGCAGCTTAGGTCAGGGGCTAGGCTACGAGCAGTACTTC
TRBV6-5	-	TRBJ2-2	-	CASSYSDGLPTGELFF	TGTGCCAGCAGTTACTCAGACGGACTCCCCACCGGGGAGCTGTTTTTT
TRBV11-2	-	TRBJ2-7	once	CASSLLGWGSPAYEQYF	TGTGCCAGCAGCTTACTTGGATGGGGGTCCCCAGCCTACGAGCAGTACTTC
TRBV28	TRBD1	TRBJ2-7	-	CASSLRQGSEQYF	TGTGCCAGCAGTTTACGACAGGGGAGCGAGCAGTACTTC
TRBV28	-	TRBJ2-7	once	CASTTGVGSYEQYF	TGTGCCAGCACGACGGGGGTCGGTTCCTACGAGCAGTACTTC
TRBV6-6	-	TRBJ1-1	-	CASSYLGVNTEAFF	TGTGCCAGCAGTTACTTAGGTGTGAACACTGAAGCTTTCTTT
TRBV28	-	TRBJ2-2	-	CASSLRANQLFF	TGTGCCAGCAGTTTAAGGGCTAACCAGCTGTTTTTT
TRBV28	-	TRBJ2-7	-	CASSYNIRDTLYEQYF	TGTGCCAGCAGTTATAACATCCGGGACACTCTCTACGAGCAGTACTTC
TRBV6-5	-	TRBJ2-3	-	CASSYPDNTQYF	TGTGCCAGCAGTTACCCGGACAATACGCAGTATTTT
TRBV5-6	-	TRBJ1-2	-	CASMRNRASGYTF	TGTGCCAGCATGAGGAACAGGGCCTCTGGCTACACCTTC
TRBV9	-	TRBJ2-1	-	CASSVGINEQFF	TGTGCCAGCAGCGTAGGCATAAATGAGCAGTTCTTC
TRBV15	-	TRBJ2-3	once	CATSSRPSSTDTQYF	TGTGCCACCAGCAGCCGTCCTTCTAGCACAGATACGCAGTATTTT
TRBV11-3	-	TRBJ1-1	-	CASSLDGGIEAFF	TGTGCCAGCAGCCTAGACGGGGGTATTGAAGCTTTCTTT
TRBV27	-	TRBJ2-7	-	CASSSRSATYEQYF	TGTGCCAGCAGCTCCCGGTCGGCCACCTACGAGCAGTACTTC